Below are 10 T cell receptor beta chains sequenced from a single sample in a study of T cell changes during pregnancy in multiple sclerosis. Method: immunoSEQ multiplex PCR; TCRdb's copy keeps in-frame clones and lacks some. The data hold tens of thousands of clones, with more than 75% observed a single time. The material was CD4+ T cells from peripheral blood mononuclear cells, obtained in the first trimester of pregnancy. The receptors shown here come from a female donor with multiple sclerosis, enrolled in a pregnancy study.

V usage is TRBV5-1 and J usage is TRBJ1-4; 7 bases line up with TRBD1. Trimming removed 0 bases from V and 5 bases from J; junction bases left unmatched: 1. The CDR3 sequence is 14 residues long. The V gene's germline CDR1 is SGHRS and CDR2 YFSETQ. CDR3 nucleotide sequence: TGCGCCAGCAGCTTGGGACAGGGAAATGAAAAACTGTTTTTT. It is translated as CASSLGQGNEKLFF.

The chain employs TRBV5-1 and TRBJ2-7, with D maybe TRBD1 (6 bases). The ends were cut back, 1 base at V and 0 bases at J, with 8 bases in the middle. The CDR3 loop spans 14 amino acids. CDR1 is SGHRS and CDR2 is YFSETQ in the germline V gene. The CDR3 coding sequence is TGCGCCAGCAGCTTGACAGGGAGCTCCTACGAGCAGTACTTC. It encodes CASSLTGSSYEQYF.

The V and J genes are TRBV4-2 and TRBJ1-2; tentative D call: TRBD1 (5 bases). CDR1 and CDR2 (germline): LGHNA, YNFKEQ. V shed 4 bases and J shed 3 bases, with 12 bases lying between them. The CDR3 spans 14 residues. As DNA, the CDR3 is TGTGCCAGCAGCCTTACAGGTCGCGACTATGGCTACACCTTC. It specifies CASSLTGRDYGYTF.

This chain links TRBV6-7 with TRBJ2-2; 7 nucleotides line up with TRBD2. TRBV6-7 is sorted into the ORF group, with uncertain function. V was clipped by 2 bases and J by 0 bases; unmatched bases: 9. The CDR3 covers 18 residues. In nucleotides, the CDR3 is TGTGCCAGCAGTTACGGGGCGGGAGCGTCGACGAACACCGGGGAGCTGTTTTTT. This gives the protein CASSYGAGASTNTGELFF.

V gene TRBV27 combines with J gene TRBJ2-5; 7 bases align to TRBD2. The germline V gene encodes CDR1 MNHEY and CDR2 SMNVEV (reference sequence). The CDR3 length is 15 residues. V lost 8 bases to trimming and J lost 11 bases; unmatched junction nucleotides: 20. In nucleotides, the CDR3 is TGTGCCAGCGGCCTCACATGGGACCGCGCGGGAGAGCAGTACTTC. Amino acid sequence: CASGLTWDRAGEQYF.

This clone is a singleton in its sample. This chain links TRBV28 with TRBJ1-1; possibly TRBD1 for D (6 bases). Germline V gives CDR1 MDHEN, CDR2 SYDVKM. This CDR3 is built from 15 residues. Trimming removed 2 bases from V and 1 base from J, with 11 bases in between. The CDR3 protein is CASSLGGHGNTEAFF. CDR3 sequence (DNA): TGTGCCAGCAGTTTAGGGGGACATGGGAACACTGAAGCTTTCTTT.

The V call is TRBV19, the J call TRBJ1-1, with TRBD1 as a possible D gene (5 bases). Germline V gives CDR1 LNHDA, CDR2 SQIVND (reference sequence). This CDR3 contains 14 residues. V dropped 10 bases and J dropped 4 bases, with 19 bases sitting between them. The CDR3 sequence is CAKLGRGSGTEAFF. The CDR3 DNA follows: TGTGCCAAATTAGGGCGGGGGTCGGGCACTGAAGCTTTCTTT.

This clone appeared a single time. The chain joins TRBV18 to TRBJ2-3, with D perhaps TRBD1 (5 bases). This CDR3 has 15 residues. The germline V and J ends were trimmed by 5 bases and 2 bases, with 14 bases remaining between them. Germline V lookup: CDR1 KGHSH, CDR2 LQKENI. In DNA, the CDR3 is TGTGCCAGCTCATCCAGGACACCCTCCACAGATACGCAGTATTTT. Amino acids: CASSSRTPSTDTQYF.

V gene TRBV29-1 combines with J gene TRBJ2-7; 11 positions match TRBD2. CDR3 length: 16 amino acids. Germline trimming cut 6 bases from V and 5 bases from J; bases unmatched to any gene: 15. Germline CDR1 SQVTM, CDR2 ANQGSEA. DNA for the CDR3: TGCAGCGTGAGTGACAGGTGGATGACTAGCGGGAACGAGCAGTACTTC. It is translated as CSVSDRWMTSGNEQYF.

The V and J genes are TRBV27 and TRBJ1-2; TRBD1 aligns across 7 bases. CDR1 and CDR2 from the germline V gene are MNHEY and SMNVEV (reference sequence). The CDR3 totals 15 residues. J gave up 4 bases and V 5 bases, and 10 bases lay outside the gene matches. CDR3 bases: TGTGCCAGCAGTCCATATCCGACAGGGTCCTATGGCTACACCTTC. Translating gives CASSPYPTGSYGYTF.